This is a list of T cell receptor beta chains from one sample in a study of T cells after yellow fever vaccination. MiXCR, run by TCRdb on the 5' RACE reads, gives a single entry per CDR3 protein. This repertoire shows around 550,000 distinct CDR3 sequences, roughly 21% found once; its top ten account for roughly 13%. This specimen consisted of PBMCs, obtained 15 days after the yellow fever booster vaccination. These receptors were obtained from a man between 25 and 39 years old who received the YFV17D yellow fever vaccine. Both conserved end residues are part of each CDR3. D genes are given only for firm matches.

-	TRBJ2-3	TRBV15	CATSNRDLAAYTQYF
TRBD2	TRBJ2-1	TRBV6-2/TRBV6-3	CASSAPRLAGGALNEQFF
-	TRBJ2-1	TRBV25-1	CASSDWDLAYEQFF
-	TRBJ2-2	TRBV5-5	CASIKGASYTGELFF
-	TRBJ2-1	TRBV20-1	CSAPVLNEQFF
TRBD2	TRBJ2-5	TRBV28	CATLTSGRETQYF
-	TRBJ2-7	TRBV3-1	CASSQVWTSSYEQYF
TRBD1	TRBJ2-7	TRBV12-3/TRBV12-4	CASSSADRVGEQYF
TRBD2	TRBJ2-3	TRBV7-9	CASSTQTSGRTDTQYF
TRBD2	TRBJ2-1	TRBV27	CASSSASGYNEQFF
-	TRBJ2-7	TRBV3-1	CASTSGSPYEQYF
-	TRBJ1-1	TRBV5-1	CASLLGGGNLNTEAFF
-	TRBJ2-3	TRBV29-1	CSVNPGSTDTQYF
TRBD1	TRBJ1-1	TRBV4-3	CASSHADRGVAEAFF
-	TRBJ2-6	TRBV13	CASSTLSGVSSGANVLTF
-	TRBJ2-6	TRBV6-2/TRBV6-3	CASSYSGTGVSGANVLTF